One sample yielded the 18 T cell receptor beta chains listed below, sequenced in a study of cytomegalovirus exposure and HLA in healthy donors. The PCR used 60 Vbeta and 13 Jbeta primers. Assay: immunoSEQ multiplex PCR; the TCRdb copy retains only in-frame clones and omits some. Of roughly 200,000 clones detected, roughly four fifths appear once; the ten largest clones hold roughly 3.1%. Material: PBMCs. The receptors were gathered from a man aged 40-55 years in good health and CMV-seropositive.

This chain connects TRBV4-2 to TRBJ2-7, with TRBD2 matching 15 bases. The CDR3 has 22 residues. Germline V gives CDR1 LGHNA, CDR2 YNFKEQ. With 4 bases clipped from V and 2 bases from J, the junction kept 21 bases outside the gene matches. CDR3 bases: TGTGCCAGCAGCCCGAGACAGGGATCCCGTGGACTAGCGGGAGGGGGCCCCTACGAGCAGTACTTC. This gives the protein CASSPRQGSRGLAGGGPYEQYF.

The CDR3 protein is CASSWGQGTGELFF. DNA of the CDR3: TGTGCCAGCAGCTGGGGACAGGGCACCGGGGAGCTGTTTTTT. The chain couples TRBV11-2 to TRBJ2-2; TRBD1 aligns across 9 bases. This CDR3 contains 14 residues. V shed 4 bases and J 4 bases; nucleotides not matched to a gene: 1. Germline V gene data show CDR1 as SGHAT and CDR2 as FQNNGV. The variable domain in full, with the rest retrieved from reference TRBV11-2 and TRBJ2-2, is EAGVAQSPRYKIIEKRQSVAFWCNPISGHATLYWYQQILGQGPKLLIQFQNNGVVDDSQLPKDRFSAERLKGVDSTLKIQPAKLEDSAVYLCASSWGQGTGELFFGEGSRLTVL.

The chain is built from TRBV5-6 and TRBJ2-5, with D possibly being TRBD2 (6 bases). The germline gives CDR1 SGHDT, CDR2 YYEEEE. The V end lost 6 bases, the J end lost 5 bases, and 17 bases lay between the germline ends. The CDR3 length is 14 residues. The DNA of the CDR3 is TGTGCCAGCAACCCAGCGGCGGGAATTGAGACCCAGTACTTC. It encodes CASNPAAGIETQYF.

This clone occurred a few times. The chain joins TRBV7-9 to TRBJ1-1; the D is unclear. V gave up 1 base and J gave up 11 bases, with 11 bases separating them. The CDR3 covers 12 residues. Germline CDR1 is SEHNR and CDR2 is FQNEAQ (reference sequence). For the CDR3, the DNA is TGTGCCAGCAGCTTAGTGTGGGAGAAGGCTTTCTTT. Protein product: CASSLVWEKAFF.

The J gene is TRBJ1-4, the V gene TRBV15, with no clear D. Germline-derived CDR1 and CDR2 are LNHNV and YYDKDF (reference sequence). The CDR3 is made up of 15 amino acids. The V and J ends lost 0 bases and 3 bases respectively, with 8 bases between them. CDR3 in DNA: TGTGCCACCAGCAGAGATCTTGTAGCTAATGAAAAACTGTTTTTT. Translated, it gives CATSRDLVANEKLFF.

The rearrangement uses TRBV6-1 and TRBJ1-1, with D maybe TRBD1 (6 bases). The germline V gene encodes CDR1 MNHNS and CDR2 SASEGT. This CDR3 contains 15 residues. V was cut by 4 bases and J by 6 bases, with 18 bases left in between. The CDR3 DNA sequence: TGTGCCAGCAGTGTTCAAGGGGGGGCTTTCGCTGAAGCTTTCTTT. This encodes CASSVQGGAFAEAFF.

V gene TRBV4-1 combines with J gene TRBJ2-7, with D possibly TRBD2 on 5 matching bases. This CDR3 contains 14 residues. Deletions cut 1 base from V and 5 bases from J, with 12 bases between. Germline V gives CDR1 MGHRA, CDR2 YSYEKL. The CDR3 loop is CASSQVGSSDEQYF. CDR3 DNA sequence: TGCGCCAGCAGCCAAGTAGGGAGTAGCGACGAGCAGTACTTC.

The chain's CDR3 is CASLGVTNTGELFF. CDR3 DNA: TGTGCCAGCCTCGGGGTCACGAACACCGGGGAGCTGTTTTTT. V gene TRBV6-1 combines with J gene TRBJ2-2, with D perhaps matching TRBD2 (5 bases). Trimming shortened V by 8 bases and J by 0 bases, and 10 bases separated the two germline ends. The CDR3 contains 14 residues. Germline CDR1 MNHNS, CDR2 SASEGT.

This chain links TRBV6-5 with TRBJ1-4; D not resolved. V was shortened by 4 bases and J by 0 bases, with 9 bases between the two germline ends. CDR1 and CDR2 (germline): MNHEY, SVGAGI. The CDR3 is 15 amino acids. The CDR3 loop reads CASSSDGATNEKLFF. CDR3 in DNA: TGTGCCAGCAGTTCCGACGGAGCAACTAATGAAAAACTGTTTTTT.

The genes are TRBV6-1 and TRBJ2-7, with 8 positions matching TRBD2. V lost 4 bases to trimming and J lost 0 bases; unmatched junction nucleotides: 2. The CDR3 totals 14 residues. Germline V gene lookup returns CDR1 MNHNS and CDR2 SASEGT. The DNA for the CDR3 is TGTGCCAGCAGTGGGCGGGGGGCCTCCTACGAGCAGTACTTC. Translating it yields CASSGRGASYEQYF.

V and J are TRBV27 and TRBJ1-6; TRBD1 is a possible D gene (5 bases). This CDR3 comprises 14 residues. Germline CDR1 is MNHEY and CDR2 is SMNVEV (reference sequence). Trimming cost V 7 bases and J 7 bases, with 14 bases left between them. The CDR3 loop is CASMFRVGNSPLHF. In DNA, the CDR3 is TGTGCCAGCATGTTCAGGGTTGGGAATTCACCCCTCCACTTT.

The V gene is TRBV30, the J gene TRBJ2-2, with D unresolved. The length of the CDR3 is 16 residues. Germline V gene lookup returns CDR1 GTSNPN and CDR2 SVGIG (reference sequence). The germline V and J ends were trimmed by 0 bases and 0 bases, with 11 bases remaining between them. CDR3 protein: CAWSVPRSSNTGELFF. DNA for the CDR3: TGTGCCTGGAGTGTACCTAGGTCATCGAACACCGGGGAGCTGTTTTTT.

The V call is TRBV9, the J call TRBJ2-3; 7 bases match TRBD2. Germline V CDR1 and CDR2: SGDLS, YYNGEE. This CDR3 comprises 13 residues. Losses at the gene ends were 6 bases for V and 2 bases for J; bases not matched to a gene: 3. CDR3 in DNA: TGTGCCAGCACTAGCGGTGCCACAGATACGCAGTATTTT. Amino acids: CASTSGATDTQYF.

The chain couples TRBV6-1 to TRBJ1-6; a weak D match, TRBD1 (6 bases). Germline assignment: CDR1 MNHNS and CDR2 SASEGT. Trimming pared 6 bases from V and 4 bases from J, leaving 13 bases between. This CDR3 is 15 amino acids long. CDR3 amino acids: CASRPLDRYNSPLHF. The DNA of the CDR3 is TGTGCCAGCAGACCCCTCGACAGGTATAATTCACCCCTCCACTTT.

This clone was seen a few times. The chain uses TRBV28 and TRBJ2-7; 8 bases agree with TRBD2. V trimming: 7 bases; J trimming: 7 bases; junction bases outside the gene matches: 12. Germline lookup yields CDR1 MDHEN and CDR2 SYDVKM. The CDR3 consists of 14 residues. The CDR3 reads CASIPRTSKLEQYF. DNA of the CDR3: TGTGCCAGCATCCCCAGGACTAGCAAGTTAGAGCAGTACTTC.

The chain links TRBV18 to TRBJ1-5, with 8 nucleotides matching TRBD1. The CDR3 is 16 amino acids. Germline trimming cut 9 bases from V and 5 bases from J; bases unmatched to any gene: 15. Looked up from germline, CDR1 is KGHSH and CDR2 is LQKENI. CDR3 DNA sequence: TGTGCCAGTTCAACGCCAGGGGGCGGGAAGGATCAGCCCCAGCATTTT. Protein sequence: CASSTPGGGKDQPQHF.

This clone has a handful of counts. The genes are TRBV5-4 and TRBJ2-2; TRBD2 matches at 13 bases. Germline assignment: CDR1 SGHNT and CDR2 YYREEE (reference sequence). Unmatched junction bases numbered 2, after V lost 0 bases and J lost 9 bases. The CDR3 is 15 amino acids. The CDR3 protein is CASSLGLAGGRELFF. The CDR3 DNA is TGTGCCAGCAGCTTGGGACTAGCGGGAGGCCGGGAGCTGTTTTTT. Variable domain in full (rest from reference TRBV5-4 and TRBJ2-2): ETGVTQSPTHLIKTRGQQVTLRCSSQSGHNTVSWYQQALGQGPQFIFQYYREEENGRGNFPPRFSGLQFPNYSSELNVNALELDDSALYLCASSLGLAGGRELFFGEGSRLTVL.

The chain employs TRBV4-3 and TRBJ2-3; TRBD1 aligns across 9 bases. From germline, CDR1 is LGHNA and CDR2 YSLEER. CDR3 length: 20 residues. J gave up 1 base and V 0 bases, and 14 bases lay outside the gene matches. Written as DNA, the CDR3 is TGCGCCAGCAGCCAAGACTATACAGGGGGCCCCATTGGAGGCACAGATACGCAGTATTTT. Protein sequence: CASSQDYTGGPIGGTDTQYF.